The 19 T cell receptor beta chains reported below all come from one sample, sequenced in a study of memory CD8 T cells in hepatitis C reinfection (dated by TCRdb to 2016 to 2017). The label giving this sample's time point can be read as: late/post reinfection, 12 to 24 weeks after detection. Sorted cells were sequenced directly ex vivo, without in vitro expansion prior to TCR sequencing. Libraries were made using the immunoSEQ multiplex PCR assay. Held by TCRdb, this immuneACCESS table contains in-frame sequences only and omits some clones. Under half of the omission traces to an unresolved V gene where checked; the cause of the rest is unknown. Across this sample there are about 50,000 clones, with nearly 90% seen only once. 0.65% to 0.9% of the sample is in the top ten clones. The sequencing input was naive CD8+ T cells sorted from blood. The label giving this sample's cell subset or site can be read as: total naive CD8+CD45RO- T cells. Source of these receptors: a man between 18 and 29 years old with hepatitis C virus infection.

The gene calls are TRBV7-9 and TRBJ2-3, with 15 positions matching TRBD2. With V trimmed by 5 bases and J by 0 bases, 6 bases remained unmatched. CDR1 and CDR2 (germline): SEHNR, FQNEAQ (reference sequence). CDR3 length: 18 residues. The CDR3 DNA sequence: TGTGCCAGCAGCCAAGGGACTAGCGGGGGGATTAGCACAGATACGCAGTATTTT. Its protein product is CASSQGTSGGISTDTQYF.

This clone was recorded once. The chain has TRBV4-1 and TRBJ2-3; TRBD1 matches at 9 bases. The CDR3 totals 19 residues. V shed 0 bases, J shed 2 bases, and the junction held 12 bases outside the gene matches. The germline gives CDR1 MGHRA, CDR2 YSYEKL. The CDR3 sequence: CASSQDWGTGMGITDTQYF. The DNA of the CDR3 is TGCGCCAGCAGCCAAGATTGGGGGACAGGGATGGGGATCACAGATACGCAGTATTTT.

The chain is built from TRBV4-2 and TRBJ2-5; D remains ambiguous. The DNA matches TRBJ2-7 better at its end, which makes the J call doubtful. Looked up from germline, CDR1 is LGHNA and CDR2 is YNFKEQ. This CDR3 is 14 amino acids long. The CDR3 sequence: CASSPRPLSYEQYF. The CDR3 nucleotides are TGTGCCAGCAGCCCCAGGCCTCTCTCCTACGAGCAGTACTTC.

This sequence joins TRBV4-1 and TRBJ2-1; TRBD2 aligns across 8 bases. The CDR3 length is 17 residues. Per germline, CDR1 MGHRA and CDR2 YSYEKL. V dropped 0 bases and J dropped 3; count of bases not matched to a gene: 7. CDR3 bases: TGCGCCAGCAGCCAAGATGGGACGGGAGGGTACTACAATGAGCAGTTCTTC. Residues: CASSQDGTGGYYNEQFF.

The DNA for the CDR3 is TGCGCCAGCACCTCAGGTACTGAAGCTTTCTTT. This translates into CASTSGTEAFF. The chain uses TRBV10-1 and TRBJ1-1; no firm D call. V lost 7 bases to trimming and J lost 5 bases, with 8 bases between them. Germline V lookup: CDR1 WNHNN, CDR2 SYGVQD (reference sequence). The CDR3 length is 11 residues.

This clone was seen just once. For the CDR3, the DNA is TGTGCCAGCTCACCAACTAACACTGAAGCTTTCTTT. Protein: CASSPTNTEAFF. The chain links TRBV18 to TRBJ1-1; no clear D gene. CDR1 and CDR2 from the germline V gene are KGHSH and LQKENI. This CDR3 has 12 amino acids. V was shortened by 2 bases and J by 2 bases, with 3 bases between the two germline ends.

The genes are TRBV11-2 and TRBJ2-2; 7 nucleotides line up with TRBD2. This CDR3 spans 15 amino acids. V was clipped by 1 base and J by 4 bases; unmatched bases: 3. The germline CDR1 and CDR2 sequences are SGHAT and FQNNGV. As DNA, the CDR3 is TGTGCCAGCAGCTTAGGGGGGGGATTCACCGGGGAGCTGTTTTTT. It translates to CASSLGGGFTGELFF. Full variable domain (remainder filled in from reference TRBV11-2 and TRBJ2-2): EAGVAQSPRYKIIEKRQSVAFWCNPISGHATLYWYQQILGQGPKLLIQFQNNGVVDDSQLPKDRFSAERLKGVDSTLKIQPAKLEDSAVYLCASSLGGGFTGELFFGEGSRLTVL.

The chain combines TRBV28 with TRBJ1-4, with TRBD1 identical over 8 bases. The V gene's germline CDR1 is MDHEN and CDR2 SYDVKM. This CDR3 contains 17 residues. V shed 4 bases and J 0 bases; nucleotides not matched to a gene: 7. The CDR3 DNA reads as TGTGCCAGCAGTTGGGGACAGGAAGGTTCAACTAATGAAAAACTGTTTTTT. This translates into CASSWGQEGSTNEKLFF.

The chain couples TRBV5-4 to TRBJ1-2, with TRBD1 matching 10 bases. Germline trimming cut 4 bases from V and 8 bases from J; bases unmatched to any gene: 11. CDR1 is SGHNT, CDR2 YYREEE, per germline (reference sequence). The CDR3 runs 15 residues. CDR3 DNA: TGTGCCAGCAGCCTACCCGGACAGGGGGTAGAAGGCTACACCTTC. This gives the protein CASSLPGQGVEGYTF.

The gene calls are TRBV19 and TRBJ2-7; the D gene is possibly TRBD1 (6 bases). There are 14 residues in the CDR3. The V and J ends lost 5 bases and 5 bases respectively, with 16 bases between them. Germline CDR1 reads LNHDA; CDR2 reads SQIVND (reference sequence). DNA for the CDR3: TGTGCCAGTAGTTCCAGGGGATTGATCCACGAGCAGTACTTC. This encodes CASSSRGLIHEQYF.

This chain uses TRBV10-2 with TRBJ1-1, with D uncertain. The V and J ends lost 7 bases and 0 bases respectively, with 21 bases between them. The CDR3 has 17 residues. Germline V lookup: CDR1 WSHSY, CDR2 SAAADI. The CDR3: CASTSAVPAAMNTEAFF. CDR3 nucleotides: TGCGCCAGCACCTCCGCGGTCCCGGCAGCGATGAACACTGAAGCTTTCTTT.

The rearrangement uses TRBV7-2 and TRBJ2-3, with D tentatively TRBD2 (5 bases). The V and J ends lost 4 bases and 0 bases respectively, with 14 bases between them. The V gene's germline CDR1 is SGHTA and CDR2 FQGNSA. CDR3 size: 16 residues. The DNA of the CDR3 is TGTGCCAGCAGCTCCTCCACGGACTCTAGCACAGATACGCAGTATTTT. It translates to CASSSSTDSSTDTQYF.

V usage is TRBV6-1 and J usage is TRBJ2-7; the D is unclear. Trimming took off 6 bases at V and 3 bases at J, with 9 bases between the two ends. The germline V gene has CDR1 MNHNS and CDR2 SASEGT. This CDR3 has 12 amino acids. The CDR3 bases are TGTGCCAGCAGCTCTCCGGGCTACGAGCAGTACTTC. As protein: CASSSPGYEQYF.

The V call is TRBV5-4, the J call TRBJ2-2; maybe TRBD1 (5 bases). Between the trimmed V and J ends, which lost 0 bases and 3 bases, there was a span of 9 bases. The CDR3 runs 15 residues. Germline V lookup: CDR1 SGHNT, CDR2 YYREEE (reference sequence). DNA for the CDR3: TGTGCCAGCAGCTTGGTGCAGGGTGACACCGGGGAGCTGTTTTTT. Protein product: CASSLVQGDTGELFF.

The chain has TRBV6-5 and TRBJ2-5; D may be TRBD1 (6 bases). V gave up 6 bases and J gave up 2 bases, with 13 bases separating them. CDR1 MNHEY and CDR2 SVGAGI come from the germline V gene. The CDR3 totals 14 residues. In DNA, the CDR3 is TGTGCCAGCAGCCTTGACAGGCGACAAGAGACCCAGTACTTC. Its protein product is CASSLDRRQETQYF.

This chain links TRBV21-1 with TRBJ2-5; TRBD1, the table's D call, was not compared with the DNA. TRBV21-1 is recorded as a pseudogene. The CDR3 has 13 amino acids. The chain's CDR3 is CASPPGAQETQYF. The CDR3 nucleotides read TGTGCCAGCCCGCCAGGTGCCCAAGAGACCCAGTACTTC.

The rearrangement uses TRBV19 and TRBJ1-5, with TRBD1 matching over 9 bases. Unmatched junction bases numbered 9, after V lost 5 bases and J lost 7 bases. Per germline, CDR1 LNHDA and CDR2 SQIVND (reference sequence). The CDR3 is made up of 15 amino acids. The CDR3 region is CASSAALTGGQPQHF. In DNA form, the CDR3 reads TGTGCCAGTAGTGCAGCTCTGACAGGGGGACAGCCCCAGCATTTT.

V is TRBV19 and J is TRBJ2-5; 9 bases map to TRBD1. The CDR3 totals 14 residues. The junction had 2 bases not matched to a gene; V was cut back by 4 bases and J by 2 bases. CDR1 is LNHDA and CDR2 is SQIVND in the germline V gene (reference sequence). CDR3 coding DNA: TGTGCCAGTAGTAGGGGGACAGGGCAAGAGACCCAGTACTTC. As protein: CASSRGTGQETQYF.

The V and J genes are TRBV19 and TRBJ1-4, with D possibly being TRBD1 (5 bases). The CDR3 loop spans 15 amino acids. Trimming stripped 2 bases from V and 3 bases from J, with 10 bases between. Germline CDR1 reads LNHDA; CDR2 reads SQIVND (reference sequence). The CDR3 DNA follows: TGTGCCAGTAGTATAAGTGGGGCTGCTAATGAAAAACTGTTTTTT. Encoded protein: CASSISGAANEKLFF.